This T cell receptor (beta chain) was captured by sequencing in a study of T cell repertoires in MIS-A myocarditis (dated by TCRdb to the early 2020s). Worth noting for this clone: The antigen this receptor binds is unknown. Per-nucleotide qualities are absent, and no much larger clonotype sits a single base away.

Relative to germline, V is missing 2 bases and J is missing 6 bases, with 6 bases of the junction outside any gene match. The CDR3 measures 14 amino acids from cysteine to phenylalanine. Of all the DNA, just the CDR3 is kept, 42 bases in frame from base 1. The germline V gene (reference sequence) supplies CDR1 WNHNN and CDR2 SYGVQD. The QIAamp DNA FFPE kit was used to extract genomic DNA from formalin-fixed paraffin-embedded autopsy tissue. TCRbeta CDR3 regions were amplified with the immunoSEQ bias-controlled multiplex PCR and sequenced at high throughput. The original pipeline was this. CDR3 sequences were collapsed and filtered with the immunoSEQ vendor pipeline, and the abundance and frequency of each unique TCRbeta CDR3 were thereby quantified. Dominant CDR3 amino acid sequences were clustered with SARS-CoV-2-specific ImmuneCODE TCRbeta sequences by CD-HIT at a 90% global sequence identity threshold. Clones at frequencies from 0.1 to 1 were categorized as hyperexpanded, and clones at frequencies from 0.01 to 0.1 were categorized as large. The CDR3 amino acid sequences and the V and J gene assignments of the dominant clones were confirmed with MiXCR. The R stringdist package was used to compute Levenshtein distances between the patient clonotypes and the ImmuneCODE hits. Not all clones reach the TCRdb copy of this immuneACCESS table, which keeps in-frame sequences only. Checked studies attribute under half of the gap to unresolved V genes and leave the rest unexplained. V and J calls and clone size are copied from that table; D and trimming were computed from the DNA. For this sample there are about 10,000 clones; around 89% appear just once. Just over 2% of the sample is held by the ten biggest clonotypes.

The TCR originated in a young man with fulminant myocarditis from multisystem inflammatory syndrome in adults (MIS-A) after COVID-19. Sequencing used thoracic lymph node tissue obtained at autopsy. In this chain, TRBV10-1 is recombined with TRBJ1-1; 7 bases in the middle match TRBD1. Here the CDR3 is given as CASSEGQEFSEAFF. The DNA sequence reads TGCGCCAGCAGTGAGGGACAGGAATTTTCTGAAGCTTTCTTT.